Below are 22 T cell receptor beta chains sequenced from a single sample in a study of vaccination and CD4 T cells after COVID-19. CD4+ T cells that had been cultured provided DNA sequenced with the Oncomine TCR Beta short-read assay. TCRdb re-derived calls from the PCR reads in MiXCR, one entry per CDR3 protein. The sample consists of about 16,000 distinct CDR3 sequences, 36% of them appearing once. Treatment: 10-day PBMC culture with coronavirus spike peptide pools or control peptides (ViraFEST assay). These receptors are not linked to any known antigen. Sample: CD4+ T cells from blood, cultured in vitro, taken before SARS-CoV-2 vaccination. Source of these receptors: a human donor who received a COVID-19 vaccine.

This clonotype is classed as hyperexpanded (1% or more). The gene calls are TRBV10-3 and TRBJ1-4; TRBD1 might be the D (5 bases). The CDR3 is made up of 14 amino acids. The germline CDR1 and CDR2 sequences are ENHRY and SYGVKD. Trimming took off 6 bases at V and 7 bases at J, with 15 bases between the two ends. CDR3 amino acids: CAIRDGGNGEKLFF. In DNA, the CDR3 is TGTGCCATCAGGGATGGGGGGAATGGTGAAAAACTGTTTTTT.

Written as DNA, the CDR3 is TGTGCCAGCAGCTTGGGGTCGAGGTCCCCTGAAGCTTTCTTT. Its translation is CASSLGSRSPEAFF. V is TRBV7-2 and J is TRBJ1-1; D gene uncertain. This CDR3 has 14 residues. V lost 3 bases, J lost 6 bases, and 14 bases lay in between. Looked up from germline, CDR1 is SGHTA and CDR2 is FQGNSA.

The chain combines TRBV12-3 or TRBV12-4 with TRBJ1-1; no clear D. The CDR3 contains 12 residues. V gave up 2 bases and J gave up 3 bases, with 4 bases separating them. The CDR3 loop reads CASSLKDTEAFF. The CDR3 nucleotides read TGTGCCAGCAGTTTAAAGGACACTGAAGCTTTCTTT.

The chain employs TRBV29-1 and TRBJ1-1; the D gene is possibly TRBD1 (6 bases). Germline lookup yields CDR1 SQVTM and CDR2 ANQGSEA. Trimming shortened V by 3 bases and J by 6 bases, and 17 bases separated the two germline ends. The CDR3 covers 14 residues. The CDR3 region has the DNA TGCAGCGTTGACGGGGGGCGCGGTATGGCTGAAGCTTTCTTT. It specifies CSVDGGRGMAEAFF.

The chain recombines TRBV18 with TRBJ1-1; TRBD1 aligns across 7 bases. The CDR3 covers 16 residues. CDR1 is KGHSH and CDR2 is LQKENI in the germline V gene. The V segment lost 4 bases and the J segment 2 bases; nucleotides outside the gene matches: 10. The CDR3: CASSRNTGTDNTEAFF. The DNA for the CDR3 is TGTGCCAGCTCACGTAATACCGGGACAGATAACACTGAAGCTTTCTTT. Full variable domain (outside the CDR3, taken from reference TRBV18 and TRBJ1-1): NAGVMQNPRHLVRRRGQEARLRCSPMKGHSHVYWYRQLPEEGLKFMVYLQKENIIDESGMPKERFSAEFPKEGPSILRIQQVVRGDSAAYFCASSRNTGTDNTEAFFGQGTRLTVV.

This rearrangement joins TRBV29-1 to TRBJ2-7; no reliable D call. Germline lookup yields CDR1 SQVTM and CDR2 ANQGSEA. This CDR3 has 12 residues. V lost 3 bases and J 4 bases, leaving 10 bases between the germline ends. In nucleotides, the CDR3 is TGCAGCGTTGAGCCGGCGCCTTACGAGCAGTACTTC. This gives the protein CSVEPAPYEQYF.

The chain is built from TRBV25-1 and TRBJ2-2; D remains unclear. The V gene's germline CDR1 is MGHDK and CDR2 SYGVNS. This CDR3 is 12 amino acids long. Trimming cost V 6 bases and J 4 bases, with 6 bases left between them. The CDR3 sequence is CASRRSTGELFF. CDR3 nucleotides: TGTGCCAGCAGGAGGAGCACCGGGGAGCTGTTTTTT. Together with reference TRBV25-1 and TRBJ2-2, the CDR3 gives the full variable domain: EADIYQTPRYLVIGTGKKITLECSQTMGHDKMYWYQQDPGMELHLIHYSYGVNSTEKGDLSSESTVSRIRTEHFPLTLESARPSHTSQYLCASRRSTGELFFGEGSRLTVL.

The V and J genes are TRBV29-1 and TRBJ2-3; D is perhaps TRBD2 (6 bases). CDR3 size: 12 residues. Germline V gene sequence: CDR1 SQVTM, CDR2 ANQGSEA. The V and J ends lost 4 bases and 8 bases respectively, with 13 bases between them. CDR3 amino acids: CSVGGGGRTQYF. The CDR3 bases are TGCAGCGTTGGGGGTGGAGGGCGTACGCAGTATTTT.

Only a few counts were recorded for this clonotype. The V call is TRBV7-2, the J call TRBJ2-2, with TRBD1 as a possible D gene (6 bases). Germline values: CDR1 SGHTA, CDR2 FQGNSA. V lost 4 bases and J 3 bases, leaving 15 bases between the germline ends. The CDR3 is made up of 16 amino acids. The CDR3 loop reads CASSSRGTFYTGELFF. The CDR3 bases are TGTGCCAGCAGCTCCCGAGGGACATTTTACACCGGGGAGCTGTTTTTT. The whole variable domain, remainder taken from reference TRBV7-2 and TRBJ2-2, is GAGVSQSPSNKVTEKGKDVELRCDPISGHTALYWYRQSLGQGLEFLIYFQGNSAPDKSGLPSDRFSAERTGGSVSTLTIQRTQQEDSAVYLCASSSRGTFYTGELFFGEGSRLTVL.

This chain links TRBV20-1 with TRBJ2-5; 9 positions agree with TRBD1. The ends lost 3 bases at V and 2 bases at J; junction bases unmatched: 7. Germline V gene sequence: CDR1 DFQATT, CDR2 SNEGSKA (reference sequence). The CDR3 sequence is 15 residues long. CDR3 DNA sequence: TGCAGTGCTAGTACCGACAGGGGGGCACAAGAGACCCAGTACTTC. Translating it yields CSASTDRGAQETQYF.

The rearrangement uses TRBV6-1 and TRBJ2-5; TRBD2 agrees at 8 bases. The V segment lost 4 bases and the J segment 2 bases; nucleotides outside the gene matches: 18. The CDR3 loop spans 19 amino acids. The germline CDR1 and CDR2 sequences are MNHNS and SASEGT. This CDR3 reads CASSVRGYLSGGTQETQYF. The CDR3, as DNA: TGTGCCAGCAGTGTTCGAGGGTATTTAAGCGGGGGCACTCAAGAGACCCAGTACTTC.

The chain's CDR3 is CASSITGTGVYEQYF. The CDR3 bases are TGTGCCAGCAGTATCACCGGGACAGGGGTCTACGAGCAGTACTTC. The J gene is TRBJ2-7, the V gene TRBV12-3 or TRBV12-4; 10 bases map to TRBD1. The V segment lost 5 bases and the J segment 3 bases; nucleotides outside the gene matches: 7. The CDR3 consists of 15 residues.

This rearrangement joins TRBV7-2 to TRBJ2-7; 10 positions match TRBD2. This CDR3 is 15 amino acids long. V lost 5 bases, J lost 3 bases, and 7 bases stayed unmatched. CDR1 is SGHTA and CDR2 is FQGNSA in the germline V gene. The CDR3 here is CASSPHVAGGYEQYF. The CDR3 nucleotides read TGTGCCAGCAGCCCCCACGTAGCGGGGGGCTACGAGCAGTACTTC.

The chain combines TRBV24-1 with TRBJ2-5; unclear D gene. CDR3 size: 13 residues. Germline CDR1 reads KGHDR; CDR2 reads SFDVKD. V was cut by 4 bases and J by 5 bases, with 10 bases left in between. The CDR3 DNA follows: TGTGCCACCAGTGACCCCAAACCCGAGACCCAGTACTTC. This gives the protein CATSDPKPETQYF.

The genes are TRBV20-1 and TRBJ1-5; D remains ambiguous. V lost 3 bases and J 0 bases, leaving 12 bases between the germline ends. This CDR3 comprises 15 residues. Germline V lookup: CDR1 DFQATT, CDR2 SNEGSKA (reference sequence). CDR3 nucleotides: TGCAGTGCTAGCGCTCCCAGCGGTAGCAATCAGCCCCAGCATTTT. Its protein is CSASAPSGSNQPQHF.

The V call is TRBV11-2, the J call TRBJ1-2; tentative D call: TRBD1 (5 bases). CDR1 is SGHAT and CDR2 is FQNNGV in the germline V gene. Trimming pared 0 bases from V and 8 bases from J, leaving 10 bases between. CDR3 size: 13 residues. The chain's CDR3 is CASSLDGQGGYTF. In DNA form, the CDR3 reads TGTGCCAGCAGCTTAGACGGGCAGGGAGGCTACACCTTC.

This clonotype occurred a few times. The V call is TRBV6-2 or TRBV6-3, the J call TRBJ2-7; 8 bases match TRBD2. The CDR3 is 15 residues long. Looked up from germline, CDR1 is MNHEY and CDR2 is SVGEGT. The trim removed 6 bases at V and 7 bases at J, leaving 14 bases unmatched. CDR3 coding DNA: TGTGCCAGCAGCCCCCGGCGCGGGGGGCCCGGGGAGCAGTACTTC. Amino acid sequence: CASSPRRGGPGEQYF.

This clonotype was found a few times. The chain uses TRBV25-1 and TRBJ2-7; D may be TRBD1 or TRBD2 (6 bases each). The CDR3 extends over 12 amino acids. CDR1 and CDR2 (germline): MGHDK, SYGVNS. Trimming cost V 5 bases and J 9 bases, with 14 bases left between them. This chain's CDR3 is CASSSPGEAQYF. The DNA for the CDR3 is TGTGCCAGCAGTAGTCCAGGGGAGGCGCAGTACTTC.

Of note for this clonotype: Since no conserved phenylalanine or tryptophan closes the CDR3, a read error is the likely cause. The chain employs TRBV24-1 and TRBJ1-5; TRBD1 matches at 9 bases. CDR3 size: 16 residues. Germline values: CDR1 KGHDR, CDR2 SFDVKD. With V trimmed by 4 bases and J by 2 bases, 5 bases remained unmatched. The DNA of the CDR3 is TGTGCCACCAGTGAGCGGACAGGGGTCGGCAATCAGCCCCAGCATTCT. It codes for CATSERTGVGNQPQHS.

The chain uses TRBV12-3 or TRBV12-4 and TRBJ2-7; 9 bases align to TRBD1. The CDR3 runs to 14 residues. Trimming cost V 5 bases and J 5 bases; bases outside gene matches: 7. The CDR3, as DNA: TGTGCCAGCAGTACAGGGGGCATTACGGACGAGCAGTACTTC. It translates to CASSTGGITDEQYF.

The rearrangement links TRBV20-1 to TRBJ2-7; TRBD2 matches at 15 bases. Germline loops: CDR1 DFQATT, CDR2 SNEGSKA (reference sequence). The CDR3 totals 17 residues. J gave up 6 bases and V 5 bases, and 14 bases lay outside the gene matches. The DNA of the CDR3 is TGCAGTGCTTACCCGGGACTAGCGGGGGGACAGCCCATCGAGCAGTACTTC. It is translated as CSAYPGLAGGQPIEQYF.

The gene calls are TRBV2 and TRBJ2-5, with 11 bases that match TRBD2. Trimming cost V 4 bases and J 0 bases; bases outside gene matches: 1. Germline CDR1 and CDR2: SNHLY and FYNNEI. This CDR3 comprises 15 residues. In nucleotides, the CDR3 is TGTGCCAGCAGTGCTAGCGGGGGGTACCAAGAGACCCAGTACTTC. It encodes CASSASGGYQETQYF. Full variable domain (remainder filled in from reference TRBV2 and TRBJ2-5): EPEVTQTPSHQVTQMGQEVILRCVPISNHLYFYWYRQILGQKVEFLVSFYNNEISEKSEIFDDQFSVERPDGSNFTLKIRSTKLEDSAMYFCASSASGGYQETQYFGPGTRLLVL.